This T cell receptor beta chain was identified in a study of cytomegalovirus exposure and HLA in healthy donors. The germline V gene has CDR1 SGHVS and CDR2 FQNEAQ. The V end lost 4 bases, the J end lost 5 bases, and 11 bases lay between the germline ends. The CDR3 is 13 residues long. This clone was observed a few times. Vbeta (60) and Jbeta (13) primers were used in the PCR. Sequenced by immunoSEQ multiplex PCR; TCRdb stores in-frame clones only, minus some. The table has 130,000 to 150,000 clones, around 80% seen once. Sequencing was done on a sample of PBMCs. The source is a female donor in good health and CMV-seronegative. The chain carries TRBV7-8 and TRBJ1-1; D remains unclear. The DNA of the CDR3 is TGTGCCAGCAGCTCGATGAGGGAAACTGAAGCTTTCTTT. Protein sequence: CASSSMRETEAFF. Combining the CDR3 with reference TRBV7-8 and TRBJ1-1 gives the whole variable domain GAGVSQSPRYKVAKRGQDVALRCDPISGHVSLFWYQQALGQGPEFLTYFQNEAQLDKSGLPSDRFFAERPEGSVSTLKIQRTQQEDSAVYLCASSSMRETEAFFGQGTRLTVV.